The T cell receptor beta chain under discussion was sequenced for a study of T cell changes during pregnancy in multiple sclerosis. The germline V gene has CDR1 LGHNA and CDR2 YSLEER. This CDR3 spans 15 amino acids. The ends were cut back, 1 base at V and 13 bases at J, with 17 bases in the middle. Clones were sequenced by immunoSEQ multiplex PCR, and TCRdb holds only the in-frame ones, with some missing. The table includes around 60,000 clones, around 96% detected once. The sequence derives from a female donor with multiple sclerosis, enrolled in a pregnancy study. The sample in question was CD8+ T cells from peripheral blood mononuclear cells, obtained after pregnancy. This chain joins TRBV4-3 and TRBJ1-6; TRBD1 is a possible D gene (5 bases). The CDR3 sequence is CASSQGAAGSSPLHF. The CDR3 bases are TGCGCCAGCAGCCAAGGTGCGGCAGGGTCCAGCCCCCTCCACTTT.